The 21 T cell receptor beta chains below all came from one sample that was sequenced in a study of Graves' ophthalmopathy and Graves' hyperthyroidism. Investigators amplified TCR beta CDR3 regions from RNA transcripts. Scientists carried out first-round RT-PCR using HTBI primers and then a second-round multiplex PCR. Via MiXCR, TCRdb re-called the multiplex PCR reads, giving one row per CDR3 protein. In the table there are over 650,000 distinct CDR3 sequences, roughly 41% of which are singletons. The sequencing sample was made of peripheral blood. These receptors were obtained from an adult man with Graves' ophthalmopathy.

The rearrangement links TRBV20-1 to TRBJ2-2, with D tentatively TRBD2 (7 bases). This CDR3 is 18 amino acids long. Trimming took off 0 bases at V and 3 bases at J, with 20 bases between the two ends. Germline values: CDR1 DFQATT, CDR2 SNEGSKA (reference sequence). The CDR3 sequence: CSARDRSSAGAYTGELFF. In DNA form, the CDR3 reads TGCAGTGCTAGAGATCGATCTAGCGCGGGGGCTTACACCGGGGAGCTGTTTTTT.

The chain joins TRBV25-1 to TRBJ1-2; D is unclear. The CDR3 contains 8 residues. V lost 10 bases, J lost 4 bases, and 1 base lay in between. The germline V gene encodes CDR1 MGHDK and CDR2 SYGVNS. The CDR3 reads CATYGYTF. The CDR3 nucleotides are TGTGCCACCTATGGCTACACCTTC.

V and J are TRBV7-2 and TRBJ1-3, with 11 bases matching TRBD1. Per the germline V gene, CDR1 is SGHTA and CDR2 is FQGNSA. This CDR3 comprises 17 residues. V shed 2 bases and J 0 bases; nucleotides not matched to a gene: 3. CDR3 sequence: CASSLRGQGASGNTIYF. CDR3 coding DNA: TGTGCCAGCAGCTTACGCGGACAGGGGGCCTCTGGAAACACCATATATTTT.

A single count supports this clonotype. This sequence joins TRBV6-2 or TRBV6-3 and TRBJ1-6, with D perhaps TRBD1 (6 bases). From germline, CDR1 is MNHEY and CDR2 SVGEGT. V lost 1 base, J lost 1 base, and 11 bases lay in between. The CDR3 is made up of 17 amino acids. The CDR3 region is CASSYYQGRSYNSPLHF. The CDR3 DNA reads TGTGCCAGCAGTTACTACCAGGGGAGATCCTATAATTCACCCCTCCACTTT.

This clonotype was counted at least ten times. The chain recombines TRBV10-3 with TRBJ2-7; D possibly corresponds to TRBD1 (6 bases). The germline CDR1 and CDR2 sequences are ENHRY and SYGVKD. The CDR3 extends over 14 amino acids. With 3 bases removed from V and 6 bases from J, the gap between germline ends came to 15 bases. CDR3 coding DNA: TGTGCCATCAGTGACGGACAGACGCCTACCGAGCAGTACTTC. Amino acid sequence: CAISDGQTPTEQYF.

This clonotype was found many times. The chain carries TRBV5-5 and TRBJ1-1; D is unresolved. V dropped 1 base and J dropped 1 base, with 8 bases sitting between them. The CDR3 is 14 residues long. Germline V lookup: CDR1 SGHKS, CDR2 YYEKEE (reference sequence). CDR3 sequence: CASSLRGQNTEAFF. The CDR3 DNA sequence: TGTGCCAGCAGCTTGAGAGGCCAGAACACTGAAGCTTTCTTT.

The V gene is TRBV2, the J gene TRBJ2-2; no clear D gene. The V end lost 6 bases, the J end lost 7 bases, and 12 bases lay between the germline ends. Germline CDR1 and CDR2: SNHLY and FYNNEI. The CDR3 spans 13 residues. CDR3 nucleotide sequence: TGTGCCAGCAGGGTTCCCTCGGGCGGGGAGCTGTTTTTT. This codes for CASRVPSGGELFF.

This chain joins TRBV2 and TRBJ1-1, with a possible D match to TRBD1 (6 bases). Trimming pared 7 bases from V and 0 bases from J, leaving 21 bases between. Germline V gives CDR1 SNHLY, CDR2 FYNNEI. The CDR3 has 17 amino acids. CDR3 sequence: CASILTSGQPMNTEAFF. CDR3 sequence (DNA): TGTGCCAGCATACTCACCTCGGGACAACCCATGAACACTGAAGCTTTCTTT.

This clonotype was seen more than once but under ten times. Germline and junction disagree at one end, which may indicate a read error. The chain recombines TRBV7-2 with TRBJ1-2; TRBD1 might be the D (5 bases). The V gene's germline CDR1 is SGHTA and CDR2 FQGNSA. The CDR3 is 16 residues long. Written as DNA, the CDR3 is TGTGCCGGCAGCTTAGTTGGGGCGTCCGTGGGCTATGGCTACACCTTC. It specifies CAGSLVGASVGYGYTF.

This clonotype was counted only a few times. The chain employs TRBV7-2 and TRBJ2-7; D might be TRBD1 or TRBD2, each matching 5 bases. Trimming took off 4 bases at V and 5 bases at J, with 12 bases between the two ends. The CDR3 spans 13 residues. Germline-derived CDR1 and CDR2 are SGHTA and FQGNSA. The CDR3 here is CASSYSGSHEQYF. The CDR3 DNA reads TGTGCCAGCAGCTATTCAGGGAGCCACGAGCAGTACTTC.

A word on this clonotype: A much larger clonotype is one base distant, so this may be a read error. The genes are TRBV10-3 and TRBJ1-4; 8 nucleotides match TRBD1. CDR3 size: 15 residues. The germline gives CDR1 ENHRY, CDR2 SYGVKD. The V and J ends lost 5 bases and 12 bases, in that order; junction bases with no gene match: 14. The CDR3 loop is CAISYSMRHRGELFF. The CDR3, as DNA: TGTGCCATCAGTTACTCGATGAGGCACAGGGGGGAACTGTTTTTT.

This clonotype was counted only a few times. The V gene is TRBV4-1, the J gene TRBJ1-5; D is unclear. Germline V lookup: CDR1 MGHRA, CDR2 YSYEKL. This CDR3 comprises 13 residues. V lost 0 bases and J 6 bases, leaving 6 bases between the germline ends. The CDR3 protein is CASSQEGSQPQHF. Written as DNA, the CDR3 is TGCGCCAGCAGCCAAGAGGGATCTCAGCCCCAGCATTTT.

Concerning this clonotype: One base away lies a much larger clone, so this may be a sequencing read error. V usage is TRBV20-1 and J usage is TRBJ2-1; D is ambiguous. The CDR3 is 10 residues long. Between the trimmed V and J ends, which lost 8 bases and 6 bases, there was a span of 8 bases. Per the germline V gene, CDR1 is DFQATT and CDR2 is SNEGSKA (reference sequence). The CDR3 DNA follows: TGCAGTACCAGTTCCAATGAGCAGTTCTTC. Translation gives CSTSSNEQFF.

The chain has TRBV11-3 and TRBJ1-5, with a possible D match to TRBD1 (5 bases). Per the germline V gene, CDR1 is SGHNT and CDR2 is YENEEA. Between the trimmed V and J ends, which lost 7 bases and 11 bases, there was a span of 12 bases. The CDR3 sequence is 11 residues long. The CDR3 is CASTQGETQHF. CDR3 bases: TGTGCCAGCACCCAAGGGGAGACCCAGCATTTT.

V and J are TRBV10-3 and TRBJ1-2, with 8 bases identical to TRBD1. CDR1 and CDR2 from the germline V gene are ENHRY and SYGVKD. The CDR3 extends over 14 amino acids. V gave up 7 bases and J gave up 2 bases; unmatched junction bases: 6. CDR3 loop: CAITRTGTNYGYTF. In DNA, the CDR3 is TGTGCCATCACGCGGACAGGGACCAACTATGGCTACACCTTC.

V gene TRBV11-2 combines with J gene TRBJ1-5, with D tentatively TRBD1 (5 bases). The CDR3 has 16 residues. Trimming stripped 5 bases from V and 4 bases from J, with 18 bases between. Looked up from germline, CDR1 is SGHAT and CDR2 is FQNNGV. The chain's CDR3 is CASSGGGSGPNQPQHF. CDR3 nucleotide sequence: TGTGCCAGCAGCGGCGGGGGGTCAGGCCCAAATCAGCCCCAGCATTTT.

This clonotype was seen repeatedly, ten times or more. The V gene is TRBV10-3, the J gene TRBJ2-7, with 7 bases that match TRBD2. Germline assignment: CDR1 ENHRY and CDR2 SYGVKD. Trimming took 10 bases from V and 5 from J; bases not matched to a gene: 11. This CDR3 has 13 residues. DNA of the CDR3: TGTGCCAGCAGAGCGGGACGGGGGGACGAGCAGTACTTC. This encodes CASRAGRGDEQYF.

This clonotype was seen ten or more times. The chain couples TRBV2 to TRBJ1-6, with TRBD1 matching over 8 bases. The CDR3 length is 15 residues. Germline trimming cut 3 bases from V and 10 bases from J; bases unmatched to any gene: 8. CDR1 and CDR2 from the germline V gene are SNHLY and FYNNEI. The CDR3 spells CASSDGQGFRSPLHF. Written as DNA, the CDR3 is TGTGCCAGCAGTGATGGACAGGGTTTTCGATCACCCCTCCACTTT.

This chain links TRBV7-8 with TRBJ2-7; the D gene is possibly TRBD1 (6 bases). The V gene lost 0 bases and the J gene lost 6 bases, with 15 bases spanning the gap. The germline V gene has CDR1 SGHVS and CDR2 FQNEAQ. The CDR3 spans 15 residues. The CDR3 region has the DNA TGTGCCAGCAGCTTAGCCAACAGGGACGACGGCGAGCAGTACTTC. Translated, it gives CASSLANRDDGEQYF.

Notes on this clonotype: Given a much more abundant clone one base away, this may be a read error. The chain combines TRBV10-3 with TRBJ1-5; D not resolved. There are 13 residues in the CDR3. Trimming left V 3 bases short and J 7 bases short, with 10 bases between. CDR1 ENHRY and CDR2 SYGVKD come from the germline V gene. DNA for the CDR3: TGTGCCATCAGTGAAATGTTGGGCCAGCCCCAGCATTTT. It encodes CAISEMLGQPQHF.

Turning to this clonotype: At one end the junction does not follow the germline gene, possibly because of a read error. This rearrangement joins TRBV7-2 to TRBJ2-7, with 7 bases fitting TRBD1. Germline V CDR1 and CDR2: SGHTA, FQGNSA. There are 16 residues in the CDR3. CDR3 protein: CASSARGTTVSYEQHF. The CDR3 region has the DNA TGTGCCAGCAGCGCCAGGGGGACGACTGTCTCCTACGAGCAGCACTTC.